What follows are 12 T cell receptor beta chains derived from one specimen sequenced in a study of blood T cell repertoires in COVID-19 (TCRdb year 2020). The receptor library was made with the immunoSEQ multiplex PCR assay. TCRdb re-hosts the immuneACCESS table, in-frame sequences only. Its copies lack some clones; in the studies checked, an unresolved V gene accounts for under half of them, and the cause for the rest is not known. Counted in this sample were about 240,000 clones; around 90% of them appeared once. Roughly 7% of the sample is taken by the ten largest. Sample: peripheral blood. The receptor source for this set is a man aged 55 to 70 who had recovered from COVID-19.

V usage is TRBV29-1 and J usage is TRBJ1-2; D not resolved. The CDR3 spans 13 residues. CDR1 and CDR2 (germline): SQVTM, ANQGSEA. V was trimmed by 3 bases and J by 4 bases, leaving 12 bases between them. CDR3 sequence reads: CSVDREVGYGYTF. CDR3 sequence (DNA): TGCAGCGTTGATAGGGAGGTCGGCTATGGCTACACCTTC.

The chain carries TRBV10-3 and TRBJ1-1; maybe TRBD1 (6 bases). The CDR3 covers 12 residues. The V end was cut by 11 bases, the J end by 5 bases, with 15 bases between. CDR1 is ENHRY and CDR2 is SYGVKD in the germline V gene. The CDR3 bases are TGTGCCGGGGGCCCCGGGGGGACTGAAGCTTTCTTT. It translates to CAGGPGGTEAFF.

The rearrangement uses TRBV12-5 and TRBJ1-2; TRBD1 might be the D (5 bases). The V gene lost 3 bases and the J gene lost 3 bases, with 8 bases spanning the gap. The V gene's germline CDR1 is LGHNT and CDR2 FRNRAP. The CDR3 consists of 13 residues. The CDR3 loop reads CASGLSGHYGYTF. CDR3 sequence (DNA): TGTGCTAGTGGTTTATCAGGGCACTATGGCTACACCTTC.

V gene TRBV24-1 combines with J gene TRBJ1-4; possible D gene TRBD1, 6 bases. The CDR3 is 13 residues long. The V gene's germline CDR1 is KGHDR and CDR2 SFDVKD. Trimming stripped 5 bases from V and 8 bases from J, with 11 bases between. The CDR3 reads CATSGGGREKLFF. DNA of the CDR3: TGTGCCACCAGTGGGGGGGGGCGCGAAAAACTGTTTTTT.

As DNA, the CDR3 is TGCGCCAGCAGCCAACAGGGACCCAAATACAATGAGCAGTTCTTC. It encodes CASSQQGPKYNEQFF. V gene TRBV5-1 combines with J gene TRBJ2-1; possibly TRBD1 for D (6 bases). Between the trimmed V and J ends, which lost 4 bases and 4 bases, there was a span of 15 bases. Germline CDR1 is SGHRS and CDR2 is YFSETQ. The CDR3 has 15 amino acids.

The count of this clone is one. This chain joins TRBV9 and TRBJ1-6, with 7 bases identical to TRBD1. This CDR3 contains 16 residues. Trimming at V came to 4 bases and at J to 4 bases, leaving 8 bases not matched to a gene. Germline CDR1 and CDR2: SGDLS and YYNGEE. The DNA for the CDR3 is TGTGCCAGCAGCCCGAGGGACAGAACGTATAATTCACCCCTCCACTTT. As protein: CASSPRDRTYNSPLHF.

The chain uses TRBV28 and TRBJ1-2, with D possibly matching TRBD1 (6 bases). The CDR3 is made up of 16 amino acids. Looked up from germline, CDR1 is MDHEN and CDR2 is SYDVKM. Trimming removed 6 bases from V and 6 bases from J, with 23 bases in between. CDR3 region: CASSRAGVLPSNGYTF. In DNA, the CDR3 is TGTGCCAGCAGCCGCGCAGGGGTCCTCCCTTCCAATGGCTACACCTTC.

The CDR3 sequence: CASSQWDRTQETQYF. The CDR3, as DNA: TGTGCCAGCAGCCAATGGGACAGGACCCAAGAGACCCAGTACTTC. The V and J genes are TRBV14 and TRBJ2-5, with 8 bases matching TRBD1. The CDR3 runs 15 residues. Per germline, CDR1 SGHDN and CDR2 FVKESK. Germline trimming cut 2 bases from V and 1 base from J; bases unmatched to any gene: 3.

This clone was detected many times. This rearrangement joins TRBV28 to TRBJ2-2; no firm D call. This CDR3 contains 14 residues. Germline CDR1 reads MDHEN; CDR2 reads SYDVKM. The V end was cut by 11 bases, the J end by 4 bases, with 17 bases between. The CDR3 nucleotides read TGTGCCTTAGCAAAATCCACGGGCACCGGGGAGCTGTTTTTT. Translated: CALAKSTGTGELFF.

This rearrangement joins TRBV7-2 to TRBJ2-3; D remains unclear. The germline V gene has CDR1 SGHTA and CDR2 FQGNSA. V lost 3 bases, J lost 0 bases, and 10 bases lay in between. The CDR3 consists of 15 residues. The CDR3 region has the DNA TGTGCCAGCAGCTTTACTTCGTCTAGCACAGATACGCAGTATTTT. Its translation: CASSFTSSSTDTQYF.

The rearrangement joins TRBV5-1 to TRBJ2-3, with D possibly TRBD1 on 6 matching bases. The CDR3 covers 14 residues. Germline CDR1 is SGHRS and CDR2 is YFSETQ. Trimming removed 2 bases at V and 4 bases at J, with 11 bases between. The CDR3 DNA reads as TGCGCCAGCAGCTTACAGGGTAGGGCAGATACGCAGTATTTT. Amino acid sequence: CASSLQGRADTQYF.

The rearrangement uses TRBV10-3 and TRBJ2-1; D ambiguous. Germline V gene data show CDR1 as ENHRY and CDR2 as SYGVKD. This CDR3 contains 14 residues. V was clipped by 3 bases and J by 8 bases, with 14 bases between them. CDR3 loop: CAISDTDKIYEQFF. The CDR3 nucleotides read TGTGCCATCAGTGATACAGACAAGATCTATGAGCAGTTCTTC.